This is a list of T cell receptor beta chains from one sample in a study of OX40 agonist ivuxolimab in advanced cancers. Libraries were prepared by immunoSEQ multiplex PCR; TCRdb keeps only in-frame clonotypes and omits some of them. Counted here are 100,000 or so clones, approximately 95% occurring once; the ten biggest clones make up approximately 2%. The source was CD4+ or CD8+ T cells sorted from blood, collected in a trial of the OX40 agonist ivuxolimab. The receptor set was obtained from an adult with an advanced solid tumor such as melanoma, head and neck, liver or kidney cancer. CDR3s include the opening cysteine and the closing phenylalanine or tryptophan. The order of the fields is J gene, clone size, D gene, V gene, CDR3 protein, CDR3 DNA. D genes are given only for firm matches. Rows may omit the clone size; those that give it use once, few, many or a size class.

>TRBJ2-1|-|TRBD2|TRBV13
CASSLVGGLVFSYNEQFF
TGTGCCAGCAGCTTAGTTGGGGGACTAGTGTTCTCCTACAATGAGCAGTTCTTC
>TRBJ1-2|-|-|TRBV7-9
CASSLPSSPGTNYGYTF
TGTGCCAGCAGCTTACCTTCATCCCCGGGGACAAACTATGGCTACACCTTC
>TRBJ1-1|few|-|TRBV19
CASRWGGAGYTEAFF
TGTGCCAGTAGATGGGGCGGGGCCGGGTACACTGAAGCTTTCTTT
>TRBJ1-4|-|-|TRBV28
CASSLTGVGEKLFF
TGTGCCAGCAGTTTAACTGGGGTAGGAGAAAAACTGTTTTTT
>TRBJ2-7|-|TRBD2|TRBV9
CASSVVAGGYEQYF
TGTGCCAGCAGCGTAGTAGCGGGAGGGTACGAGCAGTACTTC
>TRBJ1-1|-|-|TRBV2
CASSSNRDADTEAFF
TGTGCCAGCAGTTCTAACAGGGATGCGGACACTGAAGCTTTCTTT
>TRBJ1-4|-|-|TRBV7-9
CASSPSRDFGLFF
TGTGCCAGCAGCCCGTCCCGTGATTTTGGACTGTTTTTT
>TRBJ2-1|-|-|TRBV28
CASSLSGNEQFF
TGTGCCAGCAGTTTGAGCGGGAATGAGCAGTTCTTC
>TRBJ1-1|-|-|TRBV5-5
CASSFGWGDTEAFF
TGTGCCAGCAGCTTCGGATGGGGAGATACTGAAGCTTTCTTT
>TRBJ2-1|-|-|TRBV18
CASSSAPAGYEQFF
TGTGCCAGCTCATCGGCTCCTGCGGGCTATGAGCAGTTCTTC
>TRBJ2-7|-|-|TRBV30
CAAREGGAYEQYF
TGTGCCGCCCGAGAGGGGGGTGCCTACGAGCAGTACTTC
>TRBJ1-5|-|-|TRBV6-1
CASRWGKNSNQPQHF
TGTGCCAGCCGTTGGGGGAAGAATAGCAATCAGCCCCAGCATTTT
>TRBJ2-1|once|-|TRBV5-5
CASSLTGEQFF
TGTGCCAGCAGCTTGACGGGTGAGCAGTTCTTC
>TRBJ1-5|-|-|TRBV7-8
CASTGGSNQPQHF
TGTGCCAGCACGGGGGGTAGCAATCAGCCCCAGCATTTT
>TRBJ2-7|-|-|TRBV5-6
CASRGEGSYEQYF
TGTGCCAGCCGCGGCGAGGGCTCCTACGAGCAGTACTTC
>TRBJ2-7|-|-|TRBV19
CASSAEVSGASSYEQYF
TGTGCCAGTAGTGCAGAAGTATCAGGGGCCAGCTCCTACGAGCAGTACTTC
>TRBJ2-7|-|TRBD1|TRBV5-8
CASSPRQGLSEQYF
TGTGCCAGCAGCCCCCGACAGGGCCTCAGCGAGCAGTACTTC
>TRBJ1-6|few|-|TRBV5-1
CASSPLGEGGNSPLHF
TGCGCCAGCAGCCCGTTGGGGGAGGGGGGGAACTCACCCCTCCACTTT
>TRBJ1-2|-|-|TRBV19
CASSIQPTGPRGYTF
TGTGCCAGTAGTATCCAACCCACAGGGCCTAGGGGCTACACCTTC
>TRBJ2-1|-|TRBD2|TRBV19
CASRLLAGGLNEQFF
TGTGCCAGTAGGCTTCTAGCGGGGGGGCTAAATGAGCAGTTCTTC
>TRBJ1-1|-|-|TRBV28
CASSSPRRVNTEAFF
TGTGCCAGCAGTTCGCCGCGTAGGGTGAACACTGAAGCTTTCTTT
>TRBJ1-1|-|-|TRBV5-6
CASSLGYTEAFF
TGTGCCAGCAGCTTGGGTTACACTGAAGCTTTCTTT